This T cell receptor (beta chain) emerged from a study of tumor-infiltrating lymphocytes in primary liver carcinoma. Taking about 20-31 mg of unsorted bulk tissue, the authors co-extracted RNA and DNA. Samples were taken from five separate regions of every tumor. A primer in the constant region served to generate TCR beta cDNA from 450 to 600 ng of total RNA. ARM-PCR was slightly modified, and three nested multiplex PCR rounds with it gave rise to the TCR beta libraries. Primers for the first two PCR rounds were TRBV1-TRBV30 forward primers and a C-beta reverse primer (around 11 cycles per round). TCRdb used MiXCR to reprocess the multiplex PCR reads, holding one entry per CDR3 protein. The sample comprises fewer than 200,000 distinct CDR3 sequences, around 85% of which are singletons, and around 18% rests with the top ten. This clonotype was found many times. Its antigen is not identified. From germline, CDR1 is MNHEY and CDR2 SVGAGI. CDR3 size: 14 residues. V was cut by 7 bases and J by 6 bases, with 15 bases left in between.

General study findings and limits: Merely about 8-25% of top clones occurred in all five tumor regions.

The chain combines TRBV6-5 with TRBJ2-2; possible D gene TRBD1, 7 bases. The receptor's source is a man in his forties or fifties with primary liver carcinoma and hepatitis B virus infection. The sample consisted of tumor tissue from primary liver carcinoma. The CDR3 reads CASTGGRYAGELFF. DNA of the CDR3: TGTGCCAGCACAGGGGGGCGTTACGCCGGGGAGCTGTTTTTT.